This entry lists 19 T cell receptor beta chains sequenced from one sample in a study of blood T cell repertoires in COVID-19 (dated by TCRdb to between 2020 and 2021). To prepare the library, the immunoSEQ multiplex PCR assay was applied. In TCRdb, the immuneACCESS table is reduced to in-frame sequences with V and J assigned. These tables do not hold every clone; where another copy was compared, an unresolved V gene accounts for under half, and the others remain unexplained. The sample profile shows about 150,000 clones; about 82% of them were found once. The ten largest make up 7% of the sample. The sequencing sample was made of peripheral blood. The receptors here all came from a man between 50 and 59 years old with active or convalescent COVID-19.

This chain uses TRBV15 with TRBJ1-3; 9 bases align to TRBD1. Germline lookup yields CDR1 LNHNV and CDR2 YYDKDF (reference sequence). This CDR3 comprises 15 residues. With 2 bases clipped from V and 2 bases from J, the junction kept 1 base outside the gene matches. CDR3 sequence (DNA): TGTGCCACCAGCAGAAGACAGGGGGCTGGAAACACCATATATTTT. It specifies CATSRRQGAGNTIYF.

This clone is a singleton in its sample. This chain joins TRBV4-2 and TRBJ2-2; 11 bases match TRBD1. V lost 2 bases, J lost 4 bases, and 3 bases stayed unmatched. This CDR3 region has 16 residues. CDR1 and CDR2 (germline): LGHNA, YNFKEQ. The CDR3 DNA reads as TGTGCCAGCAGCCAATCCGGGACAGGGGGCACCGGGGAGCTGTTTTTT. It encodes CASSQSGTGGTGELFF.

The rearrangement links TRBV24-1 to TRBJ1-1; tentatively, D is TRBD1 (6 bases). Trimming shortened V by 7 bases and J by 7 bases, and 15 bases separated the two germline ends. Germline V lookup: CDR1 KGHDR, CDR2 SFDVKD. This CDR3 comprises 13 residues. This CDR3 is CATRAPGDLEAFF. The CDR3 DNA reads as TGTGCCACCAGGGCCCCAGGGGATCTTGAAGCTTTCTTT.

The V and J genes are TRBV24-1 and TRBJ2-7, with D tentatively TRBD1 (6 bases). From germline, CDR1 is KGHDR and CDR2 SFDVKD. V was pared by 5 bases and J by 6 bases, with 16 bases between. There are 14 residues in the CDR3. The CDR3 here is CATSAPTAGAEQYF. The CDR3, as DNA: TGTGCCACCAGTGCTCCCACCGCAGGGGCCGAGCAGTACTTC.

V usage is TRBV4-3 and J usage is TRBJ1-6, with TRBD1 matching 7 bases. The V gene end was trimmed by 4 bases and the J gene end by 10 bases; junction bases not matched to a gene: 7. CDR3 length: 14 amino acids. The germline V gene has CDR1 LGHNA and CDR2 YSLEER. CDR3 sequence: CASSLDRDLSPLHF. The DNA of the CDR3 is TGCGCCAGCAGCCTCGACAGGGATCTCTCACCCCTCCACTTT.

The CDR3 region is CASSRDRAGGSTEAFF. As DNA, the CDR3 is TGTGCCAGCTCACGAGACAGGGCCGGCGGTAGTACTGAAGCTTTCTTT. The rearrangement joins TRBV18 to TRBJ1-1, with 7 bases that match TRBD1. Germline-derived CDR1 and CDR2 are KGHSH and LQKENI. CDR3 length: 16 amino acids. The V gene end was trimmed by 4 bases and the J gene end by 5 bases; junction bases not matched to a gene: 13.

This chain uses TRBV10-1 with TRBJ2-7; TRBD1 matches 8 bases. V was clipped by 7 bases and J by 3 bases; unmatched bases: 8. Germline CDR1 reads WNHNN; CDR2 reads SYGVQD (reference sequence). The CDR3 extends over 14 amino acids. The CDR3 coding sequence is TGCGCCAGCAAGAACGGGACAGGTTTCTACGAGCAGTACTTC. Its protein product is CASKNGTGFYEQYF.

The chain has TRBV27 and TRBJ1-1; no reliable D call. Trimming took 2 bases from V and 1 from J, leaving 11 bases between them. CDR3 length: 15 amino acids. Germline V CDR1 and CDR2: MNHEY, SMNVEV (reference sequence). The CDR3 region is CASSLTHLRNTEAFF. The CDR3 DNA sequence: TGTGCCAGCAGTTTAACCCACCTTAGGAACACTGAAGCTTTCTTT.

This chain uses TRBV11-2 with TRBJ1-1; 9 nucleotides agree with TRBD1. The CDR3 consists of 14 residues. V gave up 5 bases and J gave up 5 bases; unmatched junction bases: 6. The germline gives CDR1 SGHAT, CDR2 FQNNGV. The CDR3 sequence: CASSTQGALTEAFF. CDR3 nucleotide sequence: TGTGCCAGCAGCACACAGGGGGCTCTAACTGAAGCTTTCTTT.

The J gene is TRBJ2-1, the V gene TRBV10-2; 12 bases map to TRBD2. V was pared by 6 bases and J by 9 bases, with 6 bases of the junction left unmatched. Germline CDR1 reads WSHSY; CDR2 reads SAAADI. The CDR3 is 14 amino acids. The CDR3 sequence: CASRPSGGAAEQFF. The CDR3 region has the DNA TGCGCCAGCAGACCTAGCGGGGGGGCGGCTGAGCAGTTCTTC.

The chain joins TRBV5-5 to TRBJ1-2; 9 bases line up with TRBD1. The CDR3 has 13 amino acids. CDR1 and CDR2 from the germline V gene are SGHKS and YYEKEE (reference sequence). V shed 4 bases, J shed 7 bases, and the junction held 5 bases outside the gene matches. The chain's CDR3 is CASSPQGAVGYTF. Written as DNA, the CDR3 is TGTGCCAGCAGCCCACAGGGGGCGGTTGGCTACACCTTC.

The rearrangement uses TRBV7-2 and TRBJ2-1; a weak D match, TRBD2 (6 bases). V shed 5 bases and J shed 3 bases, with 26 bases lying between them. Germline-derived CDR1 and CDR2 are SGHTA and FQGNSA. This CDR3 region has 19 residues. The CDR3 region is CASSQAYSRRAGYYNEQFF. The CDR3, as DNA: TGTGCCAGCAGCCAGGCATACTCTAGGCGGGCGGGATACTACAATGAGCAGTTCTTC.

V usage is TRBV18 and J usage is TRBJ1-6; TRBD1 might be the D (5 bases). The CDR3 extends over 14 amino acids. Trimming stripped 2 bases from V and 12 bases from J, with 14 bases between. CDR1 and CDR2 (germline): KGHSH, LQKENI. The CDR3 sequence is CASSPDRTRGPLHF. The CDR3 DNA is TGTGCCAGCTCACCAGACCGGACAAGGGGACCCCTCCACTTT.

This CDR3 is CASSLGQQETQYF. CDR3 nucleotides: TGCGCCAGCAGCTTGGGTCAACAAGAGACCCAGTACTTC. The rearrangement joins TRBV5-1 to TRBJ2-5; unclear D gene. V gave up 0 bases and J gave up 2 bases, with 5 bases separating them. In germline, CDR1 is SGHRS, CDR2 YFSETQ. This CDR3 contains 13 residues.

The chain couples TRBV3-1 (or the pseudogene TRBV3-2) to TRBJ1-6; no clear D. From germline, CDR1 is LGHDT and CDR2 YNNKEL (reference sequence). The CDR3 spans 18 residues. The V end lost 0 bases, the J end lost 0 bases, and 12 bases lay between the germline ends. The CDR3 loop reads CASSQDRGRSSYNSPLHF. Here the CDR3 DNA reads TGTGCCAGCAGCCAAGATAGAGGGAGGAGCTCCTATAATTCACCCCTCCACTTT.

This clone was observed once. This rearrangement joins TRBV28 to TRBJ1-5, with a weak D call TRBD1 (5 bases). Germline V gene data show CDR1 as MDHEN and CDR2 as SYDVKM. V gave up 3 bases and J gave up 3 bases, with 15 bases separating them. CDR3 length: 16 amino acids. This chain's CDR3 is CASSLIFPGINQPQHF. The CDR3 DNA sequence: TGTGCCAGCAGTTTGATATTCCCAGGGATCAATCAGCCCCAGCATTTT.

The V gene is TRBV5-5, the J gene TRBJ1-5, with TRBD1 identical over 7 bases. Per the germline V gene, CDR1 is SGHKS and CDR2 is YYEKEE (reference sequence). The CDR3 length is 17 residues. V dropped 1 base and J dropped 3; count of bases not matched to a gene: 10. The CDR3 nucleotides read TGTGCCAGCAGCTTGACATGGGACAGCCTACTCAATCAGCCCCAGCATTTT. Protein: CASSLTWDSLLNQPQHF. The whole variable domain, remainder taken from reference TRBV5-5 and TRBJ1-5, is DAGVTQSPTHLIKTRGQQVTLRCSPISGHKSVSWYQQVLGQGPQFIFQYYEKEERGRGNFPDRFSARQFPNYSSELNVNALLLGDSALYLCASSLTWDSLLNQPQHFGDGTRLSIL.

V usage is TRBV13 and J usage is TRBJ2-7; D is unclear. Between the trimmed V and J ends, which lost 0 bases and 4 bases, there was a span of 13 bases. The CDR3 runs to 15 residues. Germline values: CDR1 PRHDT, CDR2 FYEKMQ (reference sequence). The CDR3 here is CASSLGPSEKYEQYF. CDR3 sequence (DNA): TGTGCCAGCAGCTTAGGCCCAAGCGAGAAGTACGAGCAGTACTTC.

V is TRBV6-6 and J is TRBJ2-2; no definite D call. Looked up from germline, CDR1 is MNHNY and CDR2 is SVGAGI (reference sequence). V shed 4 bases and J shed 4 bases, with 4 bases lying between them. CDR3 size: 12 residues. The CDR3 loop is CASSSSTGELFF. The CDR3 coding sequence is TGTGCCAGCAGTTCTAGCACCGGGGAGCTGTTTTTT.